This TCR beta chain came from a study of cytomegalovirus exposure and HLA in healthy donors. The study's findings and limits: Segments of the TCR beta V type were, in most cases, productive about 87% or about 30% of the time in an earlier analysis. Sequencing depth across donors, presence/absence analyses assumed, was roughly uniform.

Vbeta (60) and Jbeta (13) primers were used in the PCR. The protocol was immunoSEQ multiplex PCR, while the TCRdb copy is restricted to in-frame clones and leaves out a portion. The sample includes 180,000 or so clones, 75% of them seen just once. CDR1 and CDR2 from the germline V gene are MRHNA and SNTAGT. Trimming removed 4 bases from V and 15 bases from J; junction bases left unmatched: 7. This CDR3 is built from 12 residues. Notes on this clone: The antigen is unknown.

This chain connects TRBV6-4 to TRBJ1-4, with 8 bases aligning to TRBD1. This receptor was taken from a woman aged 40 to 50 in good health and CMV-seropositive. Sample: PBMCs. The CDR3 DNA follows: TGTGCCAGCAGTGGGACAGGGCTGACGTTGTTTTTT. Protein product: CASSGTGLTLFF.